The T cell receptor beta chain under discussion was sequenced for a study of T cells in Graves' hyperthyroidism and ophthalmopathy. Points from the study as a whole: A median approximately 6.8 months before onset, the model predicted ophthalmopathy.

This clonotype has more than one count but fewer than ten. Its antigen remains unidentified. CDR3 length equals 12 residues. The V gene's germline CDR1 is MNHNS and CDR2 SASEGT. The V gene lost 2 bases and the J gene lost 7 bases, with 8 bases spanning the gap. Template material for amplifying TCR beta CDR3 regions consisted of RNA transcripts. The HTBI set primed first-round TCR CDR3 RT-PCR. In TCRdb, the multiplex PCR reads were re-called with MiXCR into one record per CDR3 protein. Of hundreds of thousands of distinct CDR3 sequences in the sample, over 35% were seen once. The study enrolled patients aged 18 to 65 with newly diagnosed hyperthyroidism of under 2 months' duration. Clinical symptoms, serum thyroxine, TRAb, thyroid ultrasound and orbital computed tomography informed diagnoses.

This TCR was sampled from a man between 18 and 35 years old with Graves' hyperthyroidism. Input material: blood. This sequence joins TRBV6-1 and TRBJ2-5; D ambiguous. Here the CDR3 DNA reads TGTGCCAGCAGTGAATTGGGTGGGACCCAGTACTTC. Its protein product is CASSELGGTQYF.